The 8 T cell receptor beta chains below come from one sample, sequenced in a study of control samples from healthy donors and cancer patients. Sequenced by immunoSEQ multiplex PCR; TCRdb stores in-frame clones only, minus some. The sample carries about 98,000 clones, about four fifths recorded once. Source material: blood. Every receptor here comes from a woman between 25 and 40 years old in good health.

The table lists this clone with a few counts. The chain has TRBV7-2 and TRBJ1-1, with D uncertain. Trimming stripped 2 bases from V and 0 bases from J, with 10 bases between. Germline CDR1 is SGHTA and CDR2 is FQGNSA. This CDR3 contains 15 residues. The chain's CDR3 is CASSLQWGMNTEAFF. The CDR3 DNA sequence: TGTGCCAGCAGCTTACAATGGGGTATGAACACTGAAGCTTTCTTT.

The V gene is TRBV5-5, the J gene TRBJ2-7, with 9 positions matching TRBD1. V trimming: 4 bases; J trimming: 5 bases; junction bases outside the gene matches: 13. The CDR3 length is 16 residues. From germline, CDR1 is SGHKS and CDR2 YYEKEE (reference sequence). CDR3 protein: CASSPRPRQGGHEQYF. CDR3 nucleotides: TGTGCCAGCAGCCCCCGTCCTCGACAGGGGGGTCACGAGCAGTACTTC.

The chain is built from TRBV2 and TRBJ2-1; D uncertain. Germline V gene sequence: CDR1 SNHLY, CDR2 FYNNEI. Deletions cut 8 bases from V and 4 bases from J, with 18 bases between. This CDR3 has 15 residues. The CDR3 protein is CASRWGIEWYNEQFF. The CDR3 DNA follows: TGTGCCAGCCGGTGGGGAATAGAGTGGTACAATGAGCAGTTCTTC.

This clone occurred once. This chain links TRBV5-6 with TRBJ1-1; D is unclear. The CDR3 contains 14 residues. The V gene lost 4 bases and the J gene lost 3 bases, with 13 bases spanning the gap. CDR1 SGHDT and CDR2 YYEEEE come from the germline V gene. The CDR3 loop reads CASSRPRADTEAFF. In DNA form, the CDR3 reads TGTGCCAGCAGCCGTCCGAGGGCGGACACTGAAGCTTTCTTT.

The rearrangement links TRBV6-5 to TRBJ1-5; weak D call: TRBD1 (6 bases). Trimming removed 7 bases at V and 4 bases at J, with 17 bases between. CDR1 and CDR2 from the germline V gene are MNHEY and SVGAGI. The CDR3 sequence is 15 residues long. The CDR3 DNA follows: TGTGCCAGCAAAATGGCAGGGGTCAATAATCAGCCCCAGCATTTT. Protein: CASKMAGVNNQPQHF.

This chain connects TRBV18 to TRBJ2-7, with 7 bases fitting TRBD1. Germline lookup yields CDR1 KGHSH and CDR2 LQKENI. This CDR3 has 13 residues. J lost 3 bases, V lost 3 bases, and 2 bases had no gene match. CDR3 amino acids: CASSPPGGYEQYF. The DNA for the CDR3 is TGTGCCAGCTCACCTCCAGGGGGCTACGAGCAGTACTTC.

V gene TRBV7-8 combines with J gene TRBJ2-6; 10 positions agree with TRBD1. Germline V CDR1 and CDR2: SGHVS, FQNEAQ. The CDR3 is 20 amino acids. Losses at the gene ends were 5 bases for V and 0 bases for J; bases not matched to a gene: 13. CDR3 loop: CASSMRQGAPLLSGANVLTF. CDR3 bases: TGTGCCAGCAGCATGAGACAGGGGGCTCCCCTCCTCTCTGGGGCCAACGTCCTGACTTTC.

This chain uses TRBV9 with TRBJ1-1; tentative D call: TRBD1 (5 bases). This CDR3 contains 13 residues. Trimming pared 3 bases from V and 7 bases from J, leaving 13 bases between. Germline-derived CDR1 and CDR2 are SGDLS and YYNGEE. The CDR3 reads CASSATRGNEAFF. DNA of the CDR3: TGTGCCAGCAGCGCCACGAGGGGAAATGAAGCTTTCTTT.